This entry lists 2 T cell receptor beta chains sequenced from one sample in a study of blood T cell repertoires in COVID-19. Data came from immunoSEQ multiplex PCR; TCRdb stores just in-frame clones and leaves some out. The sample records about 210,000 clones, almost 85% being singletons. Sequencing was performed on peripheral blood. The receptor source for this set is a woman aged 50 to 65 with active or convalescent COVID-19.

The chain has TRBV6-5 and TRBJ1-6, with D perhaps matching TRBD1 (5 bases). This CDR3 is 13 amino acids long. CDR1 is MNHEY and CDR2 is SVGAGI in the germline V gene. V shed 5 bases and J shed 6 bases, with 8 bases lying between them. In nucleotides, the CDR3 is TGTGCCAGCAGTAGGGGACTTAATTCACCCCTCCACTTT. Protein sequence: CASSRGLNSPLHF.

The CDR3, as DNA: TGTGCCAGCAGTTTGACAGCGCCCAATGAAAAACTGTTTTTT. The encoded protein is CASSLTAPNEKLFF. The chain recombines TRBV6-5 with TRBJ1-4; a weak D match, TRBD1 (5 bases). Germline assignment: CDR1 MNHEY and CDR2 SVGAGI. This CDR3 is built from 14 residues. The V gene lost 4 bases and the J gene lost 5 bases, with 11 bases spanning the gap.